Presented here are 24 T cell receptor beta chains from one specimen sequenced in a study of T cell repertoires in cytomegalovirus infection (dated by TCRdb to between 2018 and 2021). These receptors have no known antigen. Sequenced using an Illumina HiSeq 1500. TCRdb reanalyzed the raw reads on its own, using fastp at Q25 for trimming and MiXCR for clone calling, and kept in-frame beta chains. Every entry covers one CDR3 protein and lists the most common genes and DNA from its rows. The sample includes approximately 910,000 distinct CDR3 sequences, with approximately 31% observed a single time. Of the sample, 13% falls within the top ten clones. The sample's treatment or condition label, in plain terms: in vitro stimulation with specific CMV peptide epitopes to enrich CMV-specific T cells. The sample in question was cultured CD8+ T cells from PBMCs, obtained from culture after CMV antigen stimulation. Receptors originate from a human donor in good health (CMV status not recorded). Some clones in this sample may be carry-over from other donors' samples.

This clonotype was recorded once. CDR3 sequence: CASSQGRIGYTF. The DNA of the CDR3 is TGTGCCAGCAGCCAAGGGCGGATTGGCTACACCTTC. The rearrangement uses TRBV14 and TRBJ1-2; D unclear. The germline V gene has CDR1 SGHDN and CDR2 FVKESK. The V end lost 1 base, the J end lost 7 bases, and 7 bases lay between the germline ends. This CDR3 is 12 amino acids long.

This clonotype was detected a few times. V usage is TRBV19 and J usage is TRBJ1-3; no firm D call. Trimming removed 7 bases at V and 5 bases at J, with 15 bases between. Germline values: CDR1 LNHDA, CDR2 SQIVND (reference sequence). This CDR3 contains 14 residues. CDR3 bases: TGTGCCAGTAACCCTAGACGAACCCGAAACACCATATATTTT. Protein sequence: CASNPRRTRNTIYF.

The CDR3 is CASTQGPEAFF. The DNA of the CDR3 is TGTGCCAGCACTCAGGGGCCTGAAGCTTTCTTT. V is TRBV5-8 and J is TRBJ1-1, with TRBD1 as a possible D gene (6 bases). CDR1 and CDR2 (germline): SGHTS, YDEGEE. V shed 6 bases and J shed 6 bases, with 9 bases lying between them. The CDR3 is made up of 11 amino acids.

V and J are TRBV27 and TRBJ2-7; possible D gene TRBD2, 5 bases. Germline CDR1 reads MNHEY; CDR2 reads SMNVEV (reference sequence). The CDR3 loop spans 15 amino acids. Between the trimmed V and J ends, which lost 0 bases and 3 bases, there was a span of 12 bases. The CDR3 sequence: CASSLSFKGSYEQYF. CDR3 sequence (DNA): TGTGCCAGCAGTTTATCTTTCAAAGGGAGCTACGAGCAGTACTTC.

The rearrangement joins TRBV28 to TRBJ2-7, with 8 bases lining up with TRBD2. Germline loops: CDR1 MDHEN, CDR2 SYDVKM. The ends lost 7 bases at V and 2 bases at J; junction bases unmatched: 4. This CDR3 spans 13 amino acids. The CDR3 DNA reads as TGTGCCAGCACCGGGGGGGGTACCTACGAGCAGTACTTC. Translation: CASTGGGTYEQYF.

This clonotype showed up just a few times. V is TRBV4-1 and J is TRBJ2-7; D is unresolved. The germline V gene encodes CDR1 MGHRA and CDR2 YSYEKL. Trimming left V 0 bases short and J 0 bases short, with 12 bases between. This CDR3 contains 16 residues. CDR3 sequence: CASSQEDARSSYEQYF. As DNA, the CDR3 is TGCGCCAGCAGCCAAGAAGACGCCCGTAGCTCCTACGAGCAGTACTTC.

The genes are TRBV11-1 and TRBJ1-6; weak D call: TRBD1 (5 bases). Germline V CDR1 and CDR2: SGHAT, FQDESV (reference sequence). The CDR3 is 14 residues long. Trimming removed 5 bases at V and 8 bases at J, with 13 bases between. For the CDR3, the DNA is TGTGCCAGCAGCCGACGGGGGGATTATTCACCCCTCCACTTT. Translation gives CASSRRGDYSPLHF. The complete variable domain, with remaining parts taken from reference TRBV11-1 and TRBJ1-6, reads EAEVAQSPRYKITEKSQAVAFWCDPISGHATLYWYRQILGQGPELLVQFQDESVVDDSQLPKDRFSAERLKGVDSTLKIQPAELGDSAMYLCASSRRGDYSPLHFGNGTRLTVT.

This clonotype was recorded many times. The chain links TRBV7-6 to TRBJ2-3; D is ambiguous. V was trimmed by 5 bases and J by 0 bases, leaving 15 bases between them. The CDR3 consists of 16 residues. Germline V gene data show CDR1 as SGHVS and CDR2 as FNYEAQ. CDR3 coding DNA: TGTGCCAGCAGCCCCGTAGCCTACGTTAGCACAGATACGCAGTATTTT. It specifies CASSPVAYVSTDTQYF.

The chain recombines TRBV19 with TRBJ1-6; D is possibly TRBD1 (6 bases). Per the germline V gene, CDR1 is LNHDA and CDR2 is SQIVND (reference sequence). Trimming left V 2 bases short and J 7 bases short, with 18 bases between. There are 17 residues in the CDR3. CDR3 nucleotide sequence: TGTGCCAGTAGTATACCCACACGGCAGGGGTTGAATTCACCCCTCCACTTT. Protein: CASSIPTRQGLNSPLHF. Looking up the rest from reference TRBV19 and TRBJ1-6 gives the full variable domain: DGGITQSPKYLFRKEGQNVTLSCEQNLNHDAMYWYRQDPGQGLRLIYYSQIVNDFQKGDIAEGYSVSREKKESFPLTVTSAQKNPTAFYLCASSIPTRQGLNSPLHFGNGTRLTVT.

The genes are TRBV27 and TRBJ2-7; 13 bases are a match to TRBD2. This CDR3 region has 13 residues. Germline V gives CDR1 MNHEY, CDR2 SMNVEV (reference sequence). V trimming: 11 bases; J trimming: 3 bases; junction bases outside the gene matches: 4. The CDR3 loop is CAGGLAGLYEQYV. The CDR3 DNA reads as TGTGCCGGGGGACTAGCGGGGCTCTACGAGCAGTACGTC.

This clonotype has just a few counts. The V call is TRBV4-1, the J call TRBJ1-1, with 9 bases identical to TRBD1. The germline V gene encodes CDR1 MGHRA and CDR2 YSYEKL. The CDR3 loop spans 18 amino acids. Trimming took 4 bases from V and 7 from J; bases not matched to a gene: 19. This chain's CDR3 is CASSPSPGGTGFGREAFF. CDR3 in DNA: TGCGCCAGCAGCCCCTCGCCAGGCGGGACAGGGTTTGGTCGTGAAGCTTTCTTT.

The chain joins TRBV6-5 to TRBJ2-2, with 10 bases aligning to TRBD2. The junction had 9 bases not matched to a gene; V was cut back by 9 bases and J by 8 bases. Per germline, CDR1 MNHEY and CDR2 SVGAGI. There are 14 residues in the CDR3. The CDR3 sequence: CASMVLAGAGELFF. Written as DNA, the CDR3 is TGTGCCAGTATGGTTCTAGCGGGGGCTGGGGAGCTGTTTTTT.

This clonotype was detected only a few times. The chain uses TRBV19 and TRBJ2-1; 10 bases are shared with TRBD2. J lost 7 bases, V lost 1 base, and 4 bases had no gene match. Germline V gene data show CDR1 as LNHDA and CDR2 as SQIVND (reference sequence). The CDR3 totals 15 residues. The CDR3 bases are TGTGCCAGTAGTATAGGGGCTAGCGGGGGAAATGAGCAGTTCTTC. Protein: CASSIGASGGNEQFF.

This clonotype came up a few times. The chain carries TRBV6-6 and TRBJ1-2, with D tentatively TRBD1 (6 bases). Looked up from germline, CDR1 is MNHNY and CDR2 is SVGAGI (reference sequence). The CDR3 has 16 residues. V was trimmed by 0 bases and J by 5 bases, leaving 16 bases between them. CDR3: CASSYSVGGQGYGYTF. The CDR3 nucleotides read TGTGCCAGCAGTTACTCCGTGGGGGGTCAGGGGTATGGCTACACCTTC.

The chain uses TRBV27 and TRBJ2-1; tentatively, D is TRBD1 (5 bases). CDR3 length equals 14 residues. V was shortened by 4 bases and J by 7 bases, with 14 bases between the two germline ends. Looked up from germline, CDR1 is MNHEY and CDR2 is SMNVEV (reference sequence). The CDR3 loop reads CASSSLAGWNEQFF. CDR3 DNA: TGTGCCAGCAGTTCCCTCGCAGGGTGGAATGAGCAGTTCTTC.

This chain uses TRBV27 with TRBJ2-3; 11 bases agree with TRBD2. The J segment lost 0 bases and the V segment lost 6 bases, leaving 17 bases of the junction unmatched. CDR1 is MNHEY and CDR2 is SMNVEV in the germline V gene (reference sequence). This CDR3 contains 20 residues. CDR3 DNA: TGTGCCAGCAGCCGAGGGGCGACTAGCGGGGCAACAGCCAGCACAGATACGCAGTATTTT. It yields the protein CASSRGATSGATASTDTQYF.

Ten or more counts support this clonotype. The chain links TRBV7-9 to TRBJ2-5; TRBD2 is a possible D gene (5 bases). The CDR3 length is 14 residues. Trimming took off 3 bases at V and 3 bases at J, with 11 bases between the two ends. Per the germline V gene, CDR1 is SEHNR and CDR2 is FQNEAQ (reference sequence). CDR3 region: CASSLLEREETQYF. Here the CDR3 DNA reads TGTGCCAGCAGCTTGCTGGAGAGGGAAGAGACCCAGTACTTC.

The chain uses TRBV24-1 and TRBJ2-7, with TRBD2 matching over 13 bases. This CDR3 contains 19 residues. Germline V gene lookup returns CDR1 KGHDR and CDR2 SFDVKD. V lost 5 bases and J lost 7; bases outside the gene matches: 19. As DNA, the CDR3 is TGTGCCACCAGTGGTCCCGTGTCGGGACTAGCGGGGCCACTTCGGGAGCAGTACTTC. The encoded protein is CATSGPVSGLAGPLREQYF.

The chain joins TRBV19 to TRBJ2-1; 7 positions match TRBD2. Germline trimming cut 6 bases from V and 2 bases from J; bases unmatched to any gene: 4. The germline CDR1 and CDR2 sequences are LNHDA and SQIVND (reference sequence). This CDR3 is 14 amino acids long. The CDR3 sequence is CASRWGGTYNEQFF. The CDR3, as DNA: TGTGCCAGTAGGTGGGGGGGGACCTACAATGAGCAGTTCTTC.

CDR3 region: CASSLGFTYEQYV. The CDR3 DNA is TGTGCCAGCAGTTTGGGTTTCACCTACGAGCAGTACGTC. The rearrangement uses TRBV28 and TRBJ2-7; D unresolved. The CDR3 contains 13 residues. CDR1 is MDHEN, CDR2 SYDVKM, per germline. Deletions cut 3 bases from V and 2 bases from J, with 8 bases between.

This sequence joins TRBV28 and TRBJ1-1; D unresolved. The V and J ends lost 3 bases and 1 base respectively, with 12 bases between them. The CDR3 is 15 amino acids. Germline V gives CDR1 MDHEN, CDR2 SYDVKM. CDR3 residues: CASSFPDGGNTEAFF. In DNA, the CDR3 is TGTGCCAGCAGTTTCCCGGACGGAGGGAACACTGAAGCTTTCTTT.

This clonotype was observed a few times. The rearrangement uses TRBV7-3 and TRBJ1-1; D might be TRBD1 (6 bases). The CDR3 loop spans 19 amino acids. V dropped 6 bases and J dropped 0 bases, with 26 bases sitting between them. Germline V gene lookup returns CDR1 SGHTA and CDR2 FQGTGA. The CDR3 protein is CASSSSGEGGRKLNTEAFF. In DNA form, the CDR3 reads TGTGCCAGCAGTTCCTCCGGGGAGGGGGGGAGGAAGCTGAACACTGAAGCTTTCTTT.

This chain links TRBV5-4 with TRBJ1-4; D uncertain. There are 15 residues in the CDR3. V gave up 4 bases and J gave up 8 bases, with 18 bases separating them. Germline V gives CDR1 SGHNT, CDR2 YYREEE (reference sequence). The CDR3 is CASSIHKGLEEKLFF. In DNA, the CDR3 is TGTGCCAGCAGCATCCACAAGGGCCTAGAGGAAAAACTGTTTTTT.

The gene calls are TRBV6-1 and TRBJ1-1; unclear D gene. The CDR3 runs to 17 residues. V lost 5 bases and J 0 bases, leaving 19 bases between the germline ends. Germline lookup yields CDR1 MNHNS and CDR2 SASEGT. The chain's CDR3 is CASSHTPPYTLNTEAFF. The CDR3 coding sequence is TGTGCCAGCAGTCATACCCCCCCCTACACCTTGAACACTGAAGCTTTCTTT.